Each of the 20 T cell receptor beta chains below was sequenced from the same sample in a study of control samples from healthy donors and cancer patients. Assay used: immunoSEQ multiplex PCR; TCRdb lists only in-frame clones, some missing. Of under 65,000 clones listed, approximately 90% are singletons. Sequencing used PBMCs. Source of these receptors: a man aged 25-40 years with colorectal cancer.

The chain carries TRBV24-1 and TRBJ2-1; 9 bases match TRBD1. The CDR3 totals 17 residues. Germline CDR1 is KGHDR and CDR2 is SFDVKD. After removal of 2 bases from V and 4 bases from J, the junction contained 8 bases not matched to a gene. The CDR3 reads CATSDYLPGQGYNEQFF. The CDR3 DNA reads as TGTGCCACCAGTGATTATTTACCGGGACAGGGTTACAATGAGCAGTTCTTC.

This rearrangement joins TRBV25-1 to TRBJ1-2, with a tentative D call TRBD1 (5 bases). The germline V gene encodes CDR1 MGHDK and CDR2 SYGVNS. The V end was cut by 2 bases, the J end by 6 bases, with 13 bases between. The CDR3 totals 14 residues. DNA of the CDR3: TGTGCCAGCAGTGAAGGCAAAGGGGTAGATGGCTACACCTTC. This encodes CASSEGKGVDGYTF.

The gene calls are TRBV7-2 and TRBJ2-7, with TRBD2 matching 7 bases. The V segment lost 2 bases and the J segment 6 bases; nucleotides outside the gene matches: 10. Germline loops: CDR1 SGHTA, CDR2 FQGNSA. CDR3 length equals 15 residues. CDR3 loop: CASSLSGGGVSEQYF. In DNA, the CDR3 is TGTGCCAGCAGCTTAAGTGGGGGGGGAGTGAGCGAGCAGTACTTC.

As DNA, the CDR3 is TGTGCCAGCAACGGGCGGGATACGCAGTATTTT. Translating it yields CASNGRDTQYF. This chain links TRBV27 with TRBJ2-3; D is unresolved. V lost 7 bases to trimming and J lost 6 bases, with 8 bases between them. From germline, CDR1 is MNHEY and CDR2 SMNVEV (reference sequence). The CDR3 totals 11 residues.

The rearrangement uses TRBV30 and TRBJ1-4; the D is unclear. Trimming removed 0 bases from V and 4 bases from J, with 9 bases in between. Germline CDR1 and CDR2: GTSNPN and SVGIG (reference sequence). The CDR3 length is 14 residues. In DNA form, the CDR3 reads TGTGCCTGGAGTGTGTTGCTGAATAATGAAAAACTGTTTTTT. Its translation: CAWSVLLNNEKLFF.

This clone was observed a single time. The rearrangement joins TRBV5-4 to TRBJ2-3, with D perhaps TRBD1 or TRBD2 (7 bases each). Germline V lookup: CDR1 SGHNT, CDR2 YYREEE (reference sequence). The V gene lost 1 base and the J gene lost 5 bases, with 17 bases spanning the gap. This CDR3 is 16 amino acids long. Here the CDR3 DNA reads TGTGCCAGCAGCTTGAGGGCAGGGGGGGCAGGAGATACGCAGTATTTT. Amino acid sequence: CASSLRAGGAGDTQYF.

This clone was recorded only once. The chain has TRBV3-1 (or the pseudogene TRBV3-2) and TRBJ1-2; the D is unclear. The length of the CDR3 is 13 residues. Trimming took 4 bases from V and 5 from J, leaving 11 bases between them. Germline-derived CDR1 and CDR2 are LGHDT and YNNKEL (reference sequence). The CDR3 reads CASSLGETYGYTF. In nucleotides, the CDR3 is TGTGCCAGCAGCCTCGGGGAGACGTATGGCTACACCTTC.

The chain combines TRBV7-9 with TRBJ2-7; 9 bases fit TRBD1. Germline V gene data show CDR1 as SEHNR and CDR2 as FQNEAQ (reference sequence). J lost 6 bases, V lost 2 bases, and 2 bases had no gene match. This CDR3 has 13 residues. CDR3 DNA sequence: TGTGCCAGCAGCTTAACAGGGGGCTCCGAGCAGTACGTC. It encodes CASSLTGGSEQYV.

The genes are TRBV5-1 and TRBJ2-5; 7 bases map to TRBD1. The CDR3 is made up of 14 amino acids. Germline V lookup: CDR1 SGHRS, CDR2 YFSETQ. J gave up 1 base and V 4 bases, and 4 bases lay outside the gene matches. CDR3 sequence: CASSPTGRQETQYF. Written as DNA, the CDR3 is TGCGCCAGCAGCCCGACAGGGCGCCAAGAGACCCAGTACTTC. Drawing the rest from reference TRBV5-1 and TRBJ2-5, the complete variable domain is KAGVTQTPRYLIKTRGQQVTLSCSPISGHRSVSWYQQTPGQGLQFLFEYFSETQRNKGNFPGRFSGRQFSNSRSEMNVSTLELGDSALYLCASSPTGRQETQYFGPGTRLLVL.

The chain carries TRBV10-3 and TRBJ1-5, with D hard to call. The V gene lost 2 bases and the J gene lost 1 base, with 9 bases spanning the gap. Germline loops: CDR1 ENHRY, CDR2 SYGVKD. CDR3 size: 15 residues. CDR3: CAISEGQESNQPQHF. Written as DNA, the CDR3 is TGTGCCATCAGTGAGGGTCAGGAAAGCAATCAGCCCCAGCATTTT.

The chain joins TRBV30 to TRBJ1-6; 7 positions match TRBD1. Germline loops: CDR1 GTSNPN, CDR2 SVGIG (reference sequence). V dropped 2 bases and J dropped 8; count of bases not matched to a gene: 9. The CDR3 totals 15 residues. CDR3 sequence (DNA): TGTGCCTGGAGTCTTCCTGACAGGGTGGATTCACCCCTCCACTTT. It encodes CAWSLPDRVDSPLHF.

J is TRBJ1-1 and V is TRBV18, with D perhaps TRBD1 (5 bases). With 6 bases removed from V and 1 base from J, the gap between germline ends came to 18 bases. CDR3 length: 16 residues. Per the germline V gene, CDR1 is KGHSH and CDR2 is LQKENI. For the CDR3, the DNA is TGTGCCAGCTCTCGACTCCCGACAGACTCGAACACTGAAGCTTTCTTT. It translates to CASSRLPTDSNTEAFF.

V is TRBV5-1 and J is TRBJ1-2; D not certain. V was clipped by 0 bases and J by 1 base, with 13 bases between them. The CDR3 runs to 16 residues. Germline CDR1 is SGHRS and CDR2 is YFSETQ. The CDR3 region has the DNA TGCGCCAGCAGCTTGGGTGGCAACTCCCTTAACTATGGCTACACCTTC. Amino acid sequence: CASSLGGNSLNYGYTF.

This clone was seen a handful of times. V gene TRBV5-1 combines with J gene TRBJ2-5; D unclear. This CDR3 comprises 12 residues. Germline CDR1 reads SGHRS; CDR2 reads YFSETQ. The germline V and J ends were trimmed by 1 base and 5 bases, with 6 bases remaining between them. CDR3 sequence (DNA): TGCGCCAGCAGCTTGACCGGGGAGACCCAGTACTTC. This codes for CASSLTGETQYF.

The genes are TRBV3-1 (or the pseudogene TRBV3-2) and TRBJ2-3; D uncertain. The germline V gene has CDR1 LGHDT and CDR2 YNNKEL (reference sequence). V was clipped by 3 bases and J by 1 base, with 11 bases between them. This CDR3 spans 15 amino acids. The CDR3 sequence: CASSHYRVGTDTQYF. The CDR3 DNA sequence: TGTGCCAGCAGCCACTATAGAGTGGGCACAGATACGCAGTATTTT.

This clone was observed a few times. This chain links TRBV6-6 with TRBJ1-1, with D unresolved. Trimming shortened V by 2 bases and J by 0 bases, and 13 bases separated the two germline ends. This CDR3 has 16 residues. The germline V gene has CDR1 MNHNY and CDR2 SVGAGI (reference sequence). The CDR3 DNA is TGTGCCAGCAGTTACGCGATAGGGAGGATGAACACTGAAGCTTTCTTT. Protein product: CASSYAIGRMNTEAFF.

The chain uses TRBV11-2 and TRBJ2-7; no definite D call. There are 15 residues in the CDR3. The germline V gene has CDR1 SGHAT and CDR2 FQNNGV. The germline V and J ends were trimmed by 5 bases and 3 bases, with 17 bases remaining between them. CDR3 amino acids: CASSLREVRVYEQYF. The CDR3 DNA sequence: TGTGCCAGCAGCCTTAGAGAGGTTCGCGTCTACGAGCAGTACTTC.

The rearrangement uses TRBV2 and TRBJ2-4; 15 bases map to TRBD2. Germline V gene data show CDR1 as SNHLY and CDR2 as FYNNEI. There are 19 residues in the CDR3. J gave up 0 bases and V 6 bases, and 9 bases lay outside the gene matches. In DNA form, the CDR3 reads TGTGCCAGCAGCCCAAGGACTAGCGGGGGGGCATTAGCCAAAAACATTCAGTACTTC. It translates to CASSPRTSGGALAKNIQYF.

This clone was recorded only once. This sequence joins TRBV27 and TRBJ2-5, with TRBD1 identical over 9 bases. Germline CDR1 MNHEY, CDR2 SMNVEV (reference sequence). The V segment lost 4 bases and the J segment 0 bases; nucleotides outside the gene matches: 3. The CDR3 is made up of 15 amino acids. CDR3 coding DNA: TGTGCCAGCAGTTGGACAGGGGCGAACCAAGAGACCCAGTACTTC. The encoded protein is CASSWTGANQETQYF.

In its sample, this clone was seen once. This chain's CDR3 is CASSPRTGTAEAFF. CDR3 DNA sequence: TGTGCCAGCAGCCCGCGGACAGGGACGGCTGAAGCTTTCTTT. The J gene is TRBJ1-1, the V gene TRBV13; the match to TRBD1 covers 8 bases. Trimming at V came to 5 bases and at J to 6 bases, leaving 8 bases not matched to a gene. Germline-derived CDR1 and CDR2 are PRHDT and FYEKMQ (reference sequence). There are 14 residues in the CDR3.